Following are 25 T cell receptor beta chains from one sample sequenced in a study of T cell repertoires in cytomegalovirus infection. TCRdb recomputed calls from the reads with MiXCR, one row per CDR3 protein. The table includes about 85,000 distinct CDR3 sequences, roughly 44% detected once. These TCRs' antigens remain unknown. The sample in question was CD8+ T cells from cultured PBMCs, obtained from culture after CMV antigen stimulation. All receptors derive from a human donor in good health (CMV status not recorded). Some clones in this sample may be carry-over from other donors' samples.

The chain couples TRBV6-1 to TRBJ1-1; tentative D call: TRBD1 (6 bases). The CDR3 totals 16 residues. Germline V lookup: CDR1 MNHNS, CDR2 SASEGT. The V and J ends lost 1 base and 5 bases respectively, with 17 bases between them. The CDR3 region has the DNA TGTGCCAGCAGTGAAGACCCCCTGGGGGCAGGGACTGAAGCTTTCTTT. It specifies CASSEDPLGAGTEAFF.

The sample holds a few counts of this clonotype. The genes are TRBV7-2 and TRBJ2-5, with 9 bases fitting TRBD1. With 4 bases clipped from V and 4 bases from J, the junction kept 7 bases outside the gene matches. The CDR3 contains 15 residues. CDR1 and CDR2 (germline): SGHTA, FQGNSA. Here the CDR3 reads CASSWDRARVETQYF. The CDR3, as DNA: TGTGCCAGCAGCTGGGACAGGGCAAGGGTAGAGACCCAGTACTTC.

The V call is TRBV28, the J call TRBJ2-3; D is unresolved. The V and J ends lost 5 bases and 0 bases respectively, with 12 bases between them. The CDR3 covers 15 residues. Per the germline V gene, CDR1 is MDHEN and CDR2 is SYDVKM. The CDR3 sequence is CASSLYRSSTDTQYF. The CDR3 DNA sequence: TGTGCCAGCAGTCTATACAGATCTAGCACAGATACGCAGTATTTT.

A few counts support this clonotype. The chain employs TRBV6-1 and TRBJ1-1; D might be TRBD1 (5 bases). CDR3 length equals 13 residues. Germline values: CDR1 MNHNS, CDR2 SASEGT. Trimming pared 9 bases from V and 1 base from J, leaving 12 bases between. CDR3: CASRGGGNTEAFF. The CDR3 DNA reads TGTGCCAGTAGAGGCGGGGGGAACACTGAAGCTTTCTTT.

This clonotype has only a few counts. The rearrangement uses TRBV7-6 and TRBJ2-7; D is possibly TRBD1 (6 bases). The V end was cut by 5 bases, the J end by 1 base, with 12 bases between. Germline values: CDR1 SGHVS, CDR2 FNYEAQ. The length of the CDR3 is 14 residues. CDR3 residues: CASSDTGRSYEQYF. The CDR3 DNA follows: TGTGCCAGCAGCGACACAGGGAGATCCTACGAGCAGTACTTC.

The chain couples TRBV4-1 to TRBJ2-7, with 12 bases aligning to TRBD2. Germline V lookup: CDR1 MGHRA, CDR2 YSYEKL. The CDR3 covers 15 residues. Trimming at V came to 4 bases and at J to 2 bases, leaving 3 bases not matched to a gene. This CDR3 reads CASSLTSGRTYEQYF. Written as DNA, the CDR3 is TGCGCCAGCAGCCTTACTAGCGGGAGGACCTACGAGCAGTACTTC.

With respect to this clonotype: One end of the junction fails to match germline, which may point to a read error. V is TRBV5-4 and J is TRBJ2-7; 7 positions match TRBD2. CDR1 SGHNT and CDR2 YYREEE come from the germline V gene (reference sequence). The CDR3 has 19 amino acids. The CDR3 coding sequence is TGTGCCAGCAGCTTGGTCCCGATTTTCCCCGGGACTACCTCCAACGAGCAGTACTTC. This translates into CASSLVPIFPGTTSNEQYF. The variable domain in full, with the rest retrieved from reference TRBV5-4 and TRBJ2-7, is ETGVTQSPTHLIKTRGQQVTLRCSSQSGHNTVSWYQQALGQGPQFIFQYYREEENGRGNFPPRFSGLQFPNYSSELNVNALELDDSALYLCASSLVPIFPGTTSNEQYFGPGTRLTVT.

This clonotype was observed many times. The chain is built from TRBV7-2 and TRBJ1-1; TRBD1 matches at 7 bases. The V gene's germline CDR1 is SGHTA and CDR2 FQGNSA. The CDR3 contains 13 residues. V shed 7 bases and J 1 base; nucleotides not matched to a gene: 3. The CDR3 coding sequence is TGTGCCAGCATCGGGACAGCGAACACTGAAGCTTTCTTT. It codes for CASIGTANTEAFF. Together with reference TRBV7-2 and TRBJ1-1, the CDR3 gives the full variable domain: GAGVSQSPSNKVTEKGKDVELRCDPISGHTALYWYRQSLGQGLEFLIYFQGNSAPDKSGLPSDRFSAERTGGSVSTLTIQRTQQEDSAVYLCASIGTANTEAFFGQGTRLTVV.

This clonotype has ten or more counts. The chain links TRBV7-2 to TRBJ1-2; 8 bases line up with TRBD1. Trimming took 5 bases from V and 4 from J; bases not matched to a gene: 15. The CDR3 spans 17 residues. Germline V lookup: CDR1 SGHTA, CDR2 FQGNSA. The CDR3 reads CASSLNSGQVPTYGYTF. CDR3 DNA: TGTGCCAGCAGCCTAAACTCGGGACAGGTCCCAACCTATGGCTACACCTTC. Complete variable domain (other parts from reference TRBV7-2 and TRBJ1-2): GAGVSQSPSNKVTEKGKDVELRCDPISGHTALYWYRQSLGQGLEFLIYFQGNSAPDKSGLPSDRFSAERTGGSVSTLTIQRTQQEDSAVYLCASSLNSGQVPTYGYTFGSGTRLTVV.

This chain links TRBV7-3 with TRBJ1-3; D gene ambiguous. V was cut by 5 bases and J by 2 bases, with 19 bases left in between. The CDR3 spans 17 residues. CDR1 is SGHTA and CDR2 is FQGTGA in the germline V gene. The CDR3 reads CASSSVHITAPGNTIYF. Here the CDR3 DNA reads TGTGCCAGCAGCAGTGTGCACATCACAGCACCTGGAAACACCATATATTTT.

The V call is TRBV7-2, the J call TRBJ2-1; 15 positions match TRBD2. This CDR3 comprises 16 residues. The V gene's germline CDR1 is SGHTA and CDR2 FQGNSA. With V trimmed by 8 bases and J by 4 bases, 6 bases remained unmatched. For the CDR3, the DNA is TGTGCCAGCTGGACTAGCGGGAGGGCCAGGTACAATGAGCAGTTCTTC. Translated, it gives CASWTSGRARYNEQFF.

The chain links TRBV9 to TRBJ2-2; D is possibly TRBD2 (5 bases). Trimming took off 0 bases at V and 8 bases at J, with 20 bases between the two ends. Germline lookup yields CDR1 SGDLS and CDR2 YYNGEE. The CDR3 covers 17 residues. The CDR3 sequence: CASSVAFASGTGGELFF. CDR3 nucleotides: TGTGCCAGCAGCGTAGCTTTCGCATCCGGAACGGGGGGGGAGCTGTTTTTT.

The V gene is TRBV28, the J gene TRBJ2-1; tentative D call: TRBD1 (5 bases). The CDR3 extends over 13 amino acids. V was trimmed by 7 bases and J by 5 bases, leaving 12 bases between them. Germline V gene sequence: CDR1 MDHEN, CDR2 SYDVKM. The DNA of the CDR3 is TGTGCCAGCACCATTCAGACAGACAATGAGCAGTTCTTC. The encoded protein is CASTIQTDNEQFF.

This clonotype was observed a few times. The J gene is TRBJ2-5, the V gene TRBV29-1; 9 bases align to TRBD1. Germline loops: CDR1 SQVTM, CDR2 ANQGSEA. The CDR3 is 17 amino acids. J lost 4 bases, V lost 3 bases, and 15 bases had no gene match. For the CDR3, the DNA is TGCAGCGTTGATACTTACCGGGACAGGGTTTATCGAGAGACCCAGTACTTC. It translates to CSVDTYRDRVYRETQYF.

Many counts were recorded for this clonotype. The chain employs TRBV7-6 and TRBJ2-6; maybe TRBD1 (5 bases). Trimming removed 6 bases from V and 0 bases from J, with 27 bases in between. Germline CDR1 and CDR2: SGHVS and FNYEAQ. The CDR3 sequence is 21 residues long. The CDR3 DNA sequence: TGTGCCAGCAGTCCGAGGCCACAGGTCCTCACCCCCAACTCTGGGGCCAACGTCCTGACTTTC. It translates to CASSPRPQVLTPNSGANVLTF.

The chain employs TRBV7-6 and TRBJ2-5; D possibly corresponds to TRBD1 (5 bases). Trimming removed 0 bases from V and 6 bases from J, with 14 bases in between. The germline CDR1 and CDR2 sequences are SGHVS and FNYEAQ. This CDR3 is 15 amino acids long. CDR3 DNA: TGTGCCAGCAGCTTAGCGAAGGGGTTCGTTCAGACCCAGTACTTC. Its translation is CASSLAKGFVQTQYF.

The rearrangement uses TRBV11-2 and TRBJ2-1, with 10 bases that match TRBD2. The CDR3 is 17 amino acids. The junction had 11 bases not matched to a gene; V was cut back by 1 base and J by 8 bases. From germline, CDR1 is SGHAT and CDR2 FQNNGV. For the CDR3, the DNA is TGTGCCAGCAGCTTAGTAGCGGGGGGCCCAAAAGACGATGAGCAGTTCTTC. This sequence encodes CASSLVAGGPKDDEQFF.

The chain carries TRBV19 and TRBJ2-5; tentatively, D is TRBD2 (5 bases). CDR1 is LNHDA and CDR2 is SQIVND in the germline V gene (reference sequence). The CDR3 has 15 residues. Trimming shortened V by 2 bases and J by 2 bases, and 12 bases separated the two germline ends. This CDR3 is CASSIRGSGQETQYF. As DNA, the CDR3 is TGTGCCAGTAGTATAAGAGGGTCAGGACAAGAGACCCAGTACTTC.

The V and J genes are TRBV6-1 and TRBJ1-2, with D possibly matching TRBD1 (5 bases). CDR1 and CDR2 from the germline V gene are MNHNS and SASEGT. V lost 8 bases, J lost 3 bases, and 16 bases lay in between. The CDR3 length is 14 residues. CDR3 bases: TGTGCCAGCCAGAGACAGCTGGGGCACTATGGCTACACCTTC. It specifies CASQRQLGHYGYTF.

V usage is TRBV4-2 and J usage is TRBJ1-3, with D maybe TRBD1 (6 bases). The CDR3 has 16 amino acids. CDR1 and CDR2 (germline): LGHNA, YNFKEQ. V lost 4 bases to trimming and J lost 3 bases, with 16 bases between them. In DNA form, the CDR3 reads TGTGCCAGCAGCCCCCCCGACAGGAGTGTTGGAAACACCATATATTTT. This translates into CASSPPDRSVGNTIYF.

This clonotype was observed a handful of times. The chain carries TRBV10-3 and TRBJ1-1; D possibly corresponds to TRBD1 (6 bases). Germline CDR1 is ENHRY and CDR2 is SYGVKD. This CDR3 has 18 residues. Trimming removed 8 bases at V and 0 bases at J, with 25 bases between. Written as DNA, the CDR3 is TGTGCCATCGGAAACAGGGTTGGGGGACGCCGATTGAACACTGAAGCTTTCTTT. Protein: CAIGNRVGGRRLNTEAFF.

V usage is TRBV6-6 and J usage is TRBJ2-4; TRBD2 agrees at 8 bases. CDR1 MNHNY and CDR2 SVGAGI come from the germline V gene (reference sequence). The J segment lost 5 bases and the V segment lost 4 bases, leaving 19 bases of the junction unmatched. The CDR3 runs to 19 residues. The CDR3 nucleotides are TGTGCCAGCAGTTTCCCGACGACTCCCGGGACTAGAAATGAAAACATTCAGTACTTC. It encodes CASSFPTTPGTRNENIQYF.

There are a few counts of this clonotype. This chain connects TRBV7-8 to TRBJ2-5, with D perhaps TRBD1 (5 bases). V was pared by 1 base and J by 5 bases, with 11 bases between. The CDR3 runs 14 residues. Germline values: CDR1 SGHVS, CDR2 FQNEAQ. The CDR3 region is CASSLEGFRETQYF. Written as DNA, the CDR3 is TGTGCCAGCAGCTTAGAGGGGTTCAGGGAGACCCAGTACTTC.

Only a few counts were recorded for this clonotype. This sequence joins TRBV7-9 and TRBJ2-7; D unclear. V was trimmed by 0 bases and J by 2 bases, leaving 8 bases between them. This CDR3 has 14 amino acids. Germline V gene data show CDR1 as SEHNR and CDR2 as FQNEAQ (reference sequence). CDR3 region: CASSLAPPPYEQYF. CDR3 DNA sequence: TGTGCCAGCAGCTTAGCCCCCCCACCCTACGAGCAGTACTTC.

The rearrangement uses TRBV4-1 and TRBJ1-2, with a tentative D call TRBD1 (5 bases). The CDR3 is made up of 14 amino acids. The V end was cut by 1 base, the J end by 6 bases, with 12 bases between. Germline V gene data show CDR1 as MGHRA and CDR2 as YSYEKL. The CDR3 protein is CASSQVGVGDGYTF. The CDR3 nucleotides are TGCGCCAGCAGCCAAGTAGGGGTCGGGGATGGCTACACCTTC.